Following are 3 T cell receptor beta chains from one sample sequenced in a study of CXCR3-negative and CXCR3-positive naive CD8 T cells. Overall study findings and caveats: Naive CXCR3-positive cells had TRB CDR3s more hydrophobic than those of CXCR3-negative naive cells.

The TRB libraries of cDNA were built by UMI-labeled 5' RACE. Each CDR3 protein gets one entry in TCRdb, which reprocessed the 5' RACE reads and gives no DNA. The table lists tens of thousands of distinct CDR3 sequences. No antigen has been identified for these receptors. The sample comprised naive CXCR3+ CD8+ T cells from blood. Subset in this sample: CD45RO-CCR7+CD27+CD95- naive CD8+ T cells expressing CXCR3 (TNR3+). The receptor set was obtained from a human donor in good health. Some clones in this sample may be carry-over from other donors' samples.

This sequence joins TRBV5-1 and TRBJ2-1; TCRdb names TRBD2, which stays unverified in the absence of DNA. This CDR3 has 16 amino acids. Germline CDR1 and CDR2: SGHRS and YFSETQ. The CDR3 loop reads CASSLVPAGGVNEQFF.

The V and J genes are TRBV29-1 and TRBJ2-4; with no DNA, the TCRdb D assignment of TRBD2 cannot be verified. Germline CDR1 and CDR2: SQVTM and ANQGSEA. The CDR3 extends over 13 amino acids. The CDR3 region is CSVTSGSANIQYF.

The gene calls are TRBV9 and TRBJ2-2; TCRdb picks TRBD1, but there is no DNA to check that call. CDR3 size: 15 residues. Per the germline V gene, CDR1 is SGDLS and CDR2 is YYNGEE. The CDR3 reads CASSAWTGDTGELFF.